This TCR beta chain was retrieved from a study of T cell changes during pregnancy in multiple sclerosis. TCRdb's table, derived via immunoSEQ multiplex PCR, lists solely in-frame clones and lacks some. The table records about 99,000 clones, approximately 94% of them present only once. The CDR3 totals 11 residues. Between the trimmed V and J ends, which lost 8 bases and 6 bases, there was a span of 9 bases. The germline CDR1 and CDR2 sequences are SGHRS and YFSETQ. This chain links TRBV5-1 with TRBJ2-4; D remains ambiguous. Source: peripheral blood, taken after pregnancy. The clonotype was recovered from a female donor with multiple sclerosis, enrolled in a pregnancy study. CDR3 loop: CASAEANIQYF. As DNA, the CDR3 is TGCGCCAGTGCGGAAGCAAACATTCAGTACTTC.